The 20 T cell receptor beta chains presented below share a single source sample, sequenced in a study of shared T cell receptors in the human thymus. Assay: immunoSEQ multiplex PCR; the TCRdb copy retains only in-frame clones and omits some. The sample contains approximately 490,000 clones, approximately 78% of which appear only once. The same data also went into a second study, on human thymus T cells.

The sample consisted of thymocytes. These TCRs come from a boy younger than two with a congenital heart defect.

The chain recombines TRBV5-6 with TRBJ2-7; weak D call: TRBD1 (6 bases). This CDR3 comprises 14 residues. The germline V gene has CDR1 SGHDT and CDR2 YYEEEE. The ends were cut back, 1 base at V and 2 bases at J, with 10 bases in the middle. The CDR3 here is CASSLLGATYEQYF. The CDR3, as DNA: TGTGCCAGCAGCTTGTTGGGGGCTACCTACGAGCAGTACTTC. Full variable domain (rest looked up from reference TRBV5-6 and TRBJ2-7): DAGVTQSPTHLIKTRGQQVTLRCSPKSGHDTVSWYQQALGQGPQFIFQYYEEEERQRGNFPDRFSGHQFPNYSSELNVNALLLGDSALYLCASSLLGATYEQYFGPGTRLTVT.

This chain links TRBV7-9 with TRBJ2-1; 14 positions match TRBD2. The CDR3 loop spans 16 amino acids. V was pared by 2 bases and J by 9 bases, with 6 bases of the junction left unmatched. CDR1 is SEHNR and CDR2 is FQNEAQ in the germline V gene (reference sequence). The CDR3 loop reads CASSLRGTSGRLEQFF. The CDR3 DNA sequence: TGTGCCAGCAGCTTAAGGGGGACTAGCGGGAGACTTGAGCAGTTCTTC.

This chain links TRBV5-1 with TRBJ2-3; D is possibly TRBD1 (5 bases). Trimming took off 0 bases at V and 0 bases at J, with 17 bases between the two ends. Germline CDR1 SGHRS, CDR2 YFSETQ. This CDR3 region has 18 residues. The CDR3 DNA sequence: TGCGCCAGCAGCTTGGAACAGGCTACTTCGACTAGCACAGATACGCAGTATTTT. Protein: CASSLEQATSTSTDTQYF.

V gene TRBV4-2 combines with J gene TRBJ2-2, with a weak D call TRBD1 (6 bases). CDR3 length equals 16 residues. Germline loops: CDR1 LGHNA, CDR2 YNFKEQ. The germline V and J ends were trimmed by 0 bases and 7 bases, with 15 bases remaining between them. This chain's CDR3 is CASSQEVGQGHGELFF. CDR3 sequence (DNA): TGTGCCAGCAGCCAAGAAGTGGGGCAGGGGCACGGGGAGCTGTTTTTT.

The chain employs TRBV5-6 and TRBJ2-5; TRBD2 agrees at 14 bases. The CDR3 length is 17 residues. CDR1 is SGHDT, CDR2 YYEEEE, per germline. The ends lost 0 bases at V and 5 bases at J; junction bases unmatched: 6. CDR3 nucleotides: TGTGCCAGCAGCTTGGCCGACTGGACTAGCGGGAGGGAGACCCAGTACTTC. Translation: CASSLADWTSGRETQYF. Full variable domain (remainder filled in from reference TRBV5-6 and TRBJ2-5): DAGVTQSPTHLIKTRGQQVTLRCSPKSGHDTVSWYQQALGQGPQFIFQYYEEEERQRGNFPDRFSGHQFPNYSSELNVNALLLGDSALYLCASSLADWTSGRETQYFGPGTRLLVL.

This rearrangement joins TRBV4-3 to TRBJ2-7; D is possibly TRBD1 (6 bases). The CDR3 length is 14 residues. The germline V gene encodes CDR1 LGHNA and CDR2 YSLEER. Between the trimmed V and J ends, which lost 3 bases and 2 bases, there was a span of 11 bases. The CDR3 DNA reads TGCGCCAGCAGCCAGACGGACAGAACCTACGAGCAGTACTTC. Translating gives CASSQTDRTYEQYF.

V usage is TRBV4-3 and J usage is TRBJ1-1; perhaps TRBD1 as D (5 bases). The CDR3 runs to 14 residues. Trimming removed 0 bases from V and 6 bases from J, with 11 bases in between. Germline CDR1 LGHNA, CDR2 YSLEER. The CDR3 DNA reads as TGCGCCAGCAGCCAAGAGAAGGGGTGGGCTGAAGCTTTCTTT. Translated: CASSQEKGWAEAFF.

CDR3 DNA sequence: TGCAGCGTTGAAGATCGGGCTAGCGGGAGGGGGAACACCGGGGAGCTGTTTTTT. Residues: CSVEDRASGRGNTGELFF. The chain links TRBV29-1 to TRBJ2-2; 12 bases agree with TRBD2. Looked up from germline, CDR1 is SQVTM and CDR2 is ANQGSEA. V shed 0 bases and J 1 base; nucleotides not matched to a gene: 6. The CDR3 has 18 amino acids.

V and J are TRBV11-2 and TRBJ2-5; 14 bases fit TRBD2. V dropped 8 bases and J dropped 5; count of bases not matched to a gene: 13. Per the germline V gene, CDR1 is SGHAT and CDR2 is FQNNGV. The length of the CDR3 is 17 residues. CDR3 residues: CASRHGTSGRGRETQYF. The CDR3, as DNA: TGTGCCAGCCGCCACGGGACTAGCGGGAGAGGTAGGGAGACCCAGTACTTC.

The V call is TRBV19, the J call TRBJ2-5; TRBD2 aligns across 13 bases. The CDR3 runs 14 residues. Germline trimming cut 7 bases from V and 5 bases from J; bases unmatched to any gene: 4. The germline V gene encodes CDR1 LNHDA and CDR2 SQIVND (reference sequence). The CDR3 loop reads CASNWGLAGETQYF. The DNA of the CDR3 is TGTGCCAGTAATTGGGGACTAGCGGGGGAGACCCAGTACTTC.

The chain combines TRBV28 with TRBJ2-6, with a weak D call TRBD1 (6 bases). Trimming took 0 bases from V and 2 from J, leaving 14 bases between them. This CDR3 has 18 amino acids. CDR1 is MDHEN, CDR2 SYDVKM, per germline. The CDR3, as DNA: TGTGCCAGCAGTTTATGGAACCTATACAGGGCTGGGGCCAACGTCCTGACTTTC. Amino acid sequence: CASSLWNLYRAGANVLTF.

As DNA, the CDR3 is TGTGCCAGCAGCAACCCGTCCGGGACTAGCCGTCCCAACTTC. This encodes CASSNPSGTSRPNF. The chain carries TRBV21-1 and TRBJ2-5; the D call TRBD2 from the table was never checked on the DNA. TRBV21-1 represents a pseudogene. This CDR3 is 14 amino acids long.

Comments on this clone: Distinct nucleotide sequences in the sample also encode this CDR3. The V call is TRBV29-1, the J call TRBJ2-3; TRBD2 matches 11 bases. Per germline, CDR1 SQVTM and CDR2 ANQGSEA. CDR3 length: 14 amino acids. J was trimmed by 3 bases and V by 4 bases; bases with no gene match: 3. The CDR3 is CSVAGTSGTDTQYF. The CDR3 DNA reads TGCAGCGTTGCCGGGACTAGCGGAACAGATACGCAGTATTTT.

The V call is TRBV28, the J call TRBJ2-7; TRBD2 might be the D (5 bases). V shed 6 bases and J shed 0 bases, with 15 bases lying between them. CDR1 and CDR2 from the germline V gene are MDHEN and SYDVKM. This CDR3 spans 15 amino acids. For the CDR3, the DNA is TGTGCCAGCAGCCCGCCCCTGGGGAGCTCCTACGAGCAGTACTTC. Translation: CASSPPLGSSYEQYF.

J is TRBJ2-7 and V is TRBV13, with D possibly being TRBD1 (5 bases). Germline CDR1 is PRHDT and CDR2 is FYEKMQ (reference sequence). The CDR3 runs 16 residues. Trimming removed 5 bases from V and 2 bases from J, with 19 bases in between. The CDR3 is CASSPNQGLGPYEQYF. The CDR3 DNA follows: TGTGCCAGCAGCCCGAACCAGGGTCTAGGACCCTACGAGCAGTACTTC.

V and J are TRBV5-4 and TRBJ2-3; D is unclear. The V gene's germline CDR1 is SGHNT and CDR2 YYREEE (reference sequence). Trimming shortened V by 7 bases and J by 0 bases, and 12 bases separated the two germline ends. This CDR3 comprises 14 residues. The CDR3 DNA follows: TGTGCCAGCGCTTTAGAGACTAGCACAGATACGCAGTATTTT. Amino acids: CASALETSTDTQYF.

This chain connects TRBV10-3 to TRBJ2-1; D may be TRBD2 (6 bases). V was shortened by 3 bases and J by 3 bases, with 12 bases between the two germline ends. The germline V gene has CDR1 ENHRY and CDR2 SYGVKD. The CDR3 covers 15 residues. This CDR3 reads CAISDMREDYNEQFF. CDR3 sequence (DNA): TGTGCCATCAGTGACATGAGGGAGGACTACAATGAGCAGTTCTTC.

This clone was seen a handful of times. The CDR3 reads CASSPKSEREGVETQYF. CDR3 coding DNA: TGTGCCAGCAGTCCAAAGAGTGAGCGGGAAGGGGTTGAGACCCAGTACTTC. This chain connects TRBV2 to TRBJ2-5, with TRBD2 identical over 7 bases. Germline assignment: CDR1 SNHLY and CDR2 FYNNEI. With V trimmed by 5 bases and J by 5 bases, 17 bases remained unmatched. The CDR3 consists of 17 residues.

The rearrangement joins TRBV27 to TRBJ2-7, with TRBD2 matching over 10 bases. The CDR3 has 14 amino acids. The J segment lost 6 bases and the V segment lost 3 bases, leaving 5 bases of the junction unmatched. From germline, CDR1 is MNHEY and CDR2 SMNVEV (reference sequence). Here the CDR3 DNA reads TGTGCCAGCAGTTTGGCACTAGCGGGACCCGAGCAGTACTTC. It encodes CASSLALAGPEQYF.

This clone was seen only once. The chain couples TRBV13 to TRBJ2-7; 16 positions agree with TRBD2. This CDR3 comprises 17 residues. Trimming cost V 5 bases and J 5 bases; bases outside gene matches: 9. Germline CDR1 is PRHDT and CDR2 is FYEKMQ (reference sequence). CDR3 DNA: TGTGCCAGCAGCCAGGGGGGACTAGCGGGAGGGCATGACGAGCAGTACTTC. This codes for CASSQGGLAGGHDEQYF.